The 27 T cell receptor beta chains in this list originate from one sample, sequenced in a study of T cell changes during pregnancy in multiple sclerosis. Only in-frame clones appear in the TCRdb table, and some are missing; sequencing was by immunoSEQ multiplex PCR. This sample has 35,000 to 45,000 clones; approximately 90% occur once, and the top ten carry less than 0.75%. The source was CD4+ T cells from peripheral blood mononuclear cells, collected before pregnancy. Source of these receptors: a female donor with multiple sclerosis, enrolled in a pregnancy study.

The CDR3 region has the DNA TGTGCCATCAGTGGCGGGACAGCAGAGACCCAGTACTTC. Its protein product is CAISGGTAETQYF. V gene TRBV10-3 combines with J gene TRBJ2-5, with D possibly matching TRBD1 (7 bases). Germline V gene data show CDR1 as ENHRY and CDR2 as SYGVKD. Trimming took 4 bases from V and 4 from J, leaving 10 bases between them. This CDR3 is built from 13 residues.

This rearrangement joins TRBV6-1 to TRBJ2-1, with 10 bases aligning to TRBD1. This CDR3 spans 16 amino acids. Germline CDR1 MNHNS, CDR2 SASEGT. V lost 4 bases, J lost 5 bases, and 8 bases stayed unmatched. CDR3 sequence reads: CASSGILGQGDNEQFF. As DNA, the CDR3 is TGTGCCAGCAGTGGGATCCTCGGACAGGGGGACAATGAGCAGTTCTTC.

This chain connects TRBV11-1 to TRBJ1-1; D unclear. Trimming pared 5 bases from V and 0 bases from J, leaving 10 bases between. Germline values: CDR1 SGHAT, CDR2 FQDESV (reference sequence). The CDR3 totals 14 residues. CDR3 bases: TGTGCCAGCAGCCTTCGGGTGTTGAACACTGAAGCTTTCTTT. This codes for CASSLRVLNTEAFF.

The chain is built from TRBV7-2 and TRBJ2-3; D may be TRBD1 (6 bases). The CDR3 loop spans 13 amino acids. Germline-derived CDR1 and CDR2 are SGHTA and FQGNSA. The V and J ends lost 6 bases and 7 bases respectively, with 14 bases between them. The CDR3 region has the DNA TGTGCCAGCAGATCTACGGACAGCTATACGCAGTATTTT. It translates to CASRSTDSYTQYF. Combining the CDR3 with reference TRBV7-2 and TRBJ2-3 gives the whole variable domain GAGVSQSPSNKVTEKGKDVELRCDPISGHTALYWYRQSLGQGLEFLIYFQGNSAPDKSGLPSDRFSAERTGGSVSTLTIQRTQQEDSAVYLCASRSTDSYTQYFGPGTRLTVL.

The rearrangement joins TRBV18 to TRBJ2-5; D is possibly TRBD1 (6 bases). Trimming shortened V by 5 bases and J by 2 bases, and 9 bases separated the two germline ends. The CDR3 is 13 residues long. The germline V gene encodes CDR1 KGHSH and CDR2 LQKENI. In DNA, the CDR3 is TGTGCCAGCTCAACAGGGACACAAGAGACCCAGTACTTC. Amino acid sequence: CASSTGTQETQYF.

Only a few counts were recorded for this clone. V usage is TRBV9 and J usage is TRBJ1-6; TRBD1 might be the D (6 bases). The germline V gene encodes CDR1 SGDLS and CDR2 YYNGEE. The CDR3 has 12 amino acids. Trimming left V 5 bases short and J 16 bases short, with 16 bases between. CDR3 DNA sequence: TGTGCCAGCAGTACAGGGTCCCGTGGTCTCCACTTT. This gives the protein CASSTGSRGLHF.

The gene calls are TRBV7-7 and TRBJ2-2, with 9 bases aligning to TRBD1. Germline trimming cut 5 bases from V and 7 bases from J; bases unmatched to any gene: 5. The CDR3 is made up of 14 amino acids. Germline CDR1 and CDR2: SSHAT and FNYEAQ (reference sequence). The CDR3: CASSNRGPGGELFF. Here the CDR3 DNA reads TGTGCCAGCAGCAACAGGGGGCCCGGCGGGGAGCTGTTTTTT. Variable domain in full (rest from reference TRBV7-7 and TRBJ2-2): GAGVSQSPRYKVTKRGQDVTLRCDPISSHATLYWYQQALGQGPEFLTYFNYEAQPDKSGLPSDRFSAERPEGSISTLTIQRTEQRDSAMYRCASSNRGPGGELFFGEGSRLTVL.

The V and J genes are TRBV7-9 and TRBJ1-2, with unresolved D. The germline gives CDR1 SEHNR, CDR2 FQNEAQ (reference sequence). Trimming took off 8 bases at V and 8 bases at J, with 12 bases between the two ends. CDR3 length equals 11 residues. The CDR3 loop is CASPTRHGYTF. Here the CDR3 DNA reads TGTGCCAGCCCAACTAGACACGGCTACACCTTC.

The rearrangement joins TRBV30 to TRBJ1-6; D perhaps matches TRBD1 (6 bases). The CDR3 loop spans 13 amino acids. V was shortened by 8 bases and J by 3 bases, with 11 bases between the two germline ends. Germline loops: CDR1 GTSNPN, CDR2 SVGIG (reference sequence). DNA for the CDR3: TGTGCCGTGCAGGGGCTCTATAATTCACCCCTCCACTTT. Protein: CAVQGLYNSPLHF. Based on the CDR3 plus reference TRBV30 and TRBJ1-6, the full variable domain is SQTIHQWPATLVQPVGSPLSLECTVEGTSNPNLYWYRQAAGRGLQLLFYSVGIGQISSEVPQNLSASRPQDRQFILSSKKLLLSDSGFYLCAVQGLYNSPLHFGNGTRLTVT.

The chain combines TRBV19 with TRBJ1-6; TRBD1 is a possible D gene (6 bases). Trimming removed 6 bases from V and 9 bases from J, with 15 bases in between. CDR1 is LNHDA, CDR2 SQIVND, per germline (reference sequence). This CDR3 spans 14 amino acids. CDR3 protein: CASRGGAQGSPLHF. The DNA for the CDR3 is TGTGCCAGTAGAGGGGGGGCCCAGGGTTCACCCCTCCACTTT.

The chain couples TRBV19 to TRBJ1-6, with 8 bases fitting TRBD1. This CDR3 spans 15 amino acids. J lost 7 bases, V lost 2 bases, and 4 bases had no gene match. CDR1 and CDR2 from the germline V gene are LNHDA and SQIVND (reference sequence). In DNA form, the CDR3 reads TGTGCCAGTAGTATACCCGGACAGGGAAATTCACCCCTCCACTTT. Translated, it gives CASSIPGQGNSPLHF.

The chain links TRBV4-1 to TRBJ1-1; weak D call: TRBD1 (6 bases). The germline V gene has CDR1 MGHRA and CDR2 YSYEKL. V dropped 4 bases and J dropped 1 base, with 22 bases sitting between them. The CDR3 has 18 residues. For the CDR3, the DNA is TGCGCCAGCAGCCGAAGTAAACCAGGGGTATCGGGGAACACTGAAGCTTTCTTT. It is translated as CASSRSKPGVSGNTEAFF.

The gene calls are TRBV15 and TRBJ1-2, with D unclear. The V gene lost 4 bases and the J gene lost 8 bases, with 11 bases spanning the gap. CDR3 length equals 12 residues. Germline CDR1 reads LNHNV; CDR2 reads YYDKDF (reference sequence). The CDR3 reads CATSIGGRGYTF. CDR3 nucleotide sequence: TGTGCCACCAGCATCGGAGGGAGAGGCTACACCTTC. The full variable domain, completed using reference TRBV15 and TRBJ1-2, is DAMVIQNPRYQVTQFGKPVTLSCSQTLNHNVMYWYQQKSSQAPKLLFHYYDKDFNNEADTPDNFQSRRPNTSFCFLDIRSPGLGDTAMYLCATSIGGRGYTFGSGTRLTVV.

As to this clone: A read error may account for a junction end that differs from germline. The chain joins TRBV5-4 to TRBJ1-6, with D possibly matching TRBD1 (6 bases). The CDR3 is 15 amino acids. Germline CDR1 and CDR2: SGHNT and YYREEE (reference sequence). DNA for the CDR3: TGCGCCAGCAGCCAGGAAAGCAGGGGAGCTTCACCCCTCCACTTT. It translates to CASSQESRGASPLHF.

The chain couples TRBV7-9 to TRBJ1-2; TRBD1 aligns across 9 bases. The V segment lost 5 bases and the J segment 2 bases; nucleotides outside the gene matches: 3. From germline, CDR1 is SEHNR and CDR2 FQNEAQ (reference sequence). The CDR3 covers 14 residues. DNA for the CDR3: TGTGCCAGCAGCCTAGGGACAGGGAACTATGGCTACACCTTC. Translating gives CASSLGTGNYGYTF.

The chain is built from TRBV5-4 and TRBJ2-4, with 8 positions matching TRBD1. Trimming cost V 2 bases and J 8 bases; bases outside gene matches: 12. The CDR3 totals 16 residues. In germline, CDR1 is SGHNT, CDR2 YYREEE (reference sequence). This CDR3 reads CASSLSPGQGGDIQYF. CDR3 sequence (DNA): TGTGCCAGCAGCTTAAGCCCCGGACAGGGTGGGGACATTCAGTACTTC.

The sample holds one count of this clone. The V call is TRBV9, the J call TRBJ2-1; no clear D gene. In germline, CDR1 is SGDLS, CDR2 YYNGEE. This CDR3 contains 12 residues. Between the trimmed V and J ends, which lost 0 bases and 9 bases, there was a span of 7 bases. The CDR3 DNA follows: TGTGCCAGCAGCGTAGTCTCTACTGAGCAGTTCTTC. Translation: CASSVVSTEQFF.

The V gene is TRBV7-9, the J gene TRBJ1-2, with 7 nucleotides matching TRBD1. Trimming at V came to 5 bases and at J to 5 bases, leaving 17 bases not matched to a gene. The CDR3 extends over 17 amino acids. CDR1 and CDR2 (germline): SEHNR, FQNEAQ (reference sequence). CDR3 bases: TGTGCCAGCAGCGAACCCGACAGGGCCACGACCATTTATGGCTACACCTTC. Translation: CASSEPDRATTIYGYTF.

This chain links TRBV6-5 with TRBJ2-5; 7 bases line up with TRBD1. The CDR3 has 14 amino acids. V was pared by 6 bases and J by 7 bases, with 11 bases of the junction left unmatched. The germline CDR1 and CDR2 sequences are MNHEY and SVGAGI. CDR3 DNA sequence: TGTGCCAGCAGCCCGACAGGGTCTCTAGGGACCCAGTACTTC. Translation gives CASSPTGSLGTQYF.

The CDR3, as DNA: TGTGCCAGCAGTTTCGCGCCGAAGCCGCCATACGAGCAGTACTTC. Protein product: CASSFAPKPPYEQYF. The chain is built from TRBV7-8 and TRBJ2-7, with D unclear. Germline CDR1 reads SGHVS; CDR2 reads FQNEAQ. V lost 6 bases, J lost 4 bases, and 19 bases lay in between. The CDR3 extends over 15 amino acids.

The rearrangement links TRBV30 to TRBJ1-6; D may be TRBD1 (5 bases). Germline V lookup: CDR1 GTSNPN, CDR2 SVGIG (reference sequence). V shed 0 bases and J shed 5 bases, with 14 bases lying between them. The CDR3 is 16 residues long. The CDR3 DNA is TGTGCCTGGAGTGTATTGCAGGGCGCAAATAATTCACCCCTCCACTTT. Translated, it gives CAWSVLQGANNSPLHF.

J is TRBJ1-2 and V is TRBV7-2; unclear D gene. This CDR3 is 15 amino acids long. The V gene lost 6 bases and the J gene lost 1 base, with 15 bases spanning the gap. Germline V lookup: CDR1 SGHTA, CDR2 FQGNSA. The CDR3 DNA reads as TGTGCCAGCAGTGTAAGTTCCGCGAGTAACTATGGCTACACCTTC. It encodes CASSVSSASNYGYTF.

This chain uses TRBV27 with TRBJ1-6; D is ambiguous. V was cut by 3 bases and J by 9 bases, with 12 bases left in between. CDR1 and CDR2 (germline): MNHEY, SMNVEV (reference sequence). CDR3 length equals 14 residues. As DNA, the CDR3 is TGTGCCAGCAGTTTTTTAGTCGATGTTTCACCCCTCCACTTT. Translating gives CASSFLVDVSPLHF.

This chain links TRBV4-3 with TRBJ2-3, with 13 positions matching TRBD2. Germline V gene sequence: CDR1 LGHNA, CDR2 YSLEER. This CDR3 region has 18 residues. Trimming cost V 5 bases and J 1 base; bases outside gene matches: 9. The CDR3: CASSYGTSGAGGTDTQYF. The CDR3 nucleotides read TGCGCCAGCAGCTACGGGACTAGCGGGGCCGGGGGCACAGATACGCAGTATTTT.

V gene TRBV7-8 combines with J gene TRBJ2-1; tentative D call: TRBD2 (6 bases). The V end lost 1 base, the J end lost 6 bases, and 22 bases lay between the germline ends. Germline V gene sequence: CDR1 SGHVS, CDR2 FQNEAQ. This CDR3 is 18 amino acids long. CDR3 in amino acids: CASSLGAGRGTKVNEQFF. DNA of the CDR3: TGTGCCAGCAGCTTAGGCGCGGGGCGGGGAACCAAGGTCAATGAGCAGTTCTTC.

The chain has TRBV30 and TRBJ2-3; 8 bases map to TRBD2. The CDR3 length is 15 residues. The germline gives CDR1 GTSNPN, CDR2 SVGIG (reference sequence). After removal of 3 bases from V and 5 bases from J, the junction contained 10 bases not matched to a gene. The CDR3 region has the DNA TGTGCCTGGAGCCTCCCGGGACTAGGGAGAGATACGCAGTATTTT. This codes for CAWSLPGLGRDTQYF.

This clone appeared a single time. The chain links TRBV7-8 to TRBJ2-2, with TRBD2 matching 16 bases. J was trimmed by 5 bases and V by 3 bases; bases with no gene match: 6. The CDR3 length is 18 residues. Germline CDR1 reads SGHVS; CDR2 reads FQNEAQ. This chain's CDR3 is CASSFGTSGGGRTGELFF. CDR3 nucleotides: TGTGCCAGCAGCTTTGGGACTAGCGGGGGGGGAAGAACCGGGGAGCTGTTTTTT.